These 19 T cell receptor beta chains were all obtained from the same sample, sequenced in a study of radiotherapy plus CTLA-4 blockade in lung cancer. Libraries were prepared by immunoSEQ multiplex PCR; TCRdb keeps only in-frame clonotypes and omits some of them. The data show over 40,000 clones, roughly four fifths seen once. The sequencing here drew on peripheral blood, taken from a patient treated with radiotherapy plus ipilimumab. These receptors were taken from a human donor with non-small cell lung cancer who had stable disease on radiotherapy plus ipilimumab.

The J gene is TRBJ2-6, the V gene TRBV28; D remains ambiguous. The CDR3 totals 15 residues. Germline V gene data show CDR1 as MDHEN and CDR2 as SYDVKM. V lost 5 bases to trimming and J lost 12 bases, with 20 bases between them. The CDR3 reads CASSKPTPGTSVLTF. The DNA of the CDR3 is TGTGCCAGCAGTAAGCCCACCCCAGGTACAAGCGTCCTGACTTTC.

V usage is TRBV5-1 and J usage is TRBJ1-1; D may be TRBD1 (6 bases). The CDR3 is 14 residues long. CDR1 is SGHRS, CDR2 YFSETQ, per germline. The ends were cut back, 1 base at V and 5 bases at J, with 12 bases in the middle. The CDR3 DNA reads as TGCGCCAGCAGCTTGCAGGGGAGGGCAACTGAAGCTTTCTTT. Protein product: CASSLQGRATEAFF.

The rearrangement joins TRBV21-1 to TRBJ2-1; the table's D call of TRBD2 was not tested on the DNA. TRBV21-1 is an annotated pseudogene. The CDR3 has 14 residues. The CDR3 spells CASTRTHQYNEQFF. For the CDR3, the DNA is TGTGCCAGCACACGGACTCACCAATACAATGAGCAGTTCTTC.

The chain carries TRBV18 and TRBJ2-7; TRBD1 might be the D (5 bases). The CDR3 is 14 amino acids. The V end was cut by 2 bases, the J end by 4 bases, with 12 bases between. The germline V gene has CDR1 KGHSH and CDR2 LQKENI. The CDR3 DNA sequence: TGTGCCAGCTCACCAGGGGCAGGGTGGTACGAGCAGTACTTC. Its translation is CASSPGAGWYEQYF.

Concerning this clone itself: At the DNA level, this CDR3 is encoded by other sequences in the same sample as well. J is TRBJ1-1 and V is TRBV27; 10 bases agree with TRBD1. In germline, CDR1 is MNHEY, CDR2 SMNVEV (reference sequence). With 6 bases clipped from V and 4 bases from J, the junction kept 5 bases outside the gene matches. The CDR3 has 14 amino acids. In DNA form, the CDR3 reads TGTGCCAGCAGGCCGACAGGGGGCTTCACTGAAGCTTTCTTT. Its protein product is CASRPTGGFTEAFF.

The V call is TRBV7-9, the J call TRBJ2-1, with D tentatively TRBD2 (5 bases). The V end lost 0 bases, the J end lost 7 bases, and 16 bases lay between the germline ends. Germline CDR1 SEHNR, CDR2 FQNEAQ (reference sequence). CDR3 length: 16 amino acids. Here the CDR3 DNA reads TGTGCCAGCAGCTTAGCGGTTCCTGAACTAGGTAATGAGCAGTTCTTC. It translates to CASSLAVPELGNEQFF.

This chain's CDR3 is CASRTGHLGDGYTF. The CDR3 nucleotides read TGTGCCAGCAGGACGGGACACCTGGGCGATGGCTACACCTTC. The chain carries TRBV28 and TRBJ1-2, with TRBD1 as a possible D gene (6 bases). The CDR3 is 14 residues long. Germline lookup yields CDR1 MDHEN and CDR2 SYDVKM. V was shortened by 6 bases and J by 6 bases, with 17 bases between the two germline ends.

This clone appeared a few times. The chain recombines TRBV28 with TRBJ1-5; no clear D gene. The V gene's germline CDR1 is MDHEN and CDR2 SYDVKM. Between the trimmed V and J ends, which lost 7 bases and 0 bases, there was a span of 25 bases. The CDR3 contains 19 residues. CDR3 sequence reads: CASTSRGLPRYYSNQPQHF. The CDR3, as DNA: TGTGCCAGCACTAGTCGGGGTCTTCCGCGATATTATAGCAATCAGCCCCAGCATTTT.

This chain links TRBV5-1 with TRBJ2-1, with 8 bases identical to TRBD2. This CDR3 spans 16 amino acids. CDR1 is SGHRS, CDR2 YFSETQ, per germline. Trimming at V came to 1 base and at J to 5 bases, leaving 8 bases not matched to a gene. CDR3 sequence: CASSLRLAGGNNEQFF. CDR3 nucleotide sequence: TGCGCCAGCAGCTTGAGATTGGCGGGAGGAAACAATGAGCAGTTCTTC.

This chain links TRBV7-8 with TRBJ1-5, with a tentative D call TRBD1 (5 bases). This CDR3 contains 14 residues. V gave up 5 bases and J gave up 5 bases, with 13 bases separating them. From germline, CDR1 is SGHVS and CDR2 FQNEAQ. The CDR3 nucleotides are TGTGCCAGCAGCCCGTTGGGGGGGGATCAGCCCCAGCATTTT. This translates into CASSPLGGDQPQHF.

The chain couples TRBV11-2 to TRBJ2-1; TRBD2 matches 10 bases. The CDR3 loop spans 16 amino acids. CDR1 is SGHAT, CDR2 FQNNGV, per germline. Unmatched junction bases numbered 5, after V lost 0 bases and J lost 6 bases. The CDR3 region is CASSLEILAGANEQFF. The DNA for the CDR3 is TGTGCCAGCAGCTTAGAAATCCTAGCGGGAGCCAATGAGCAGTTCTTC.

The chain recombines TRBV27 with TRBJ2-7, with 7 positions matching TRBD2. Germline V CDR1 and CDR2: MNHEY, SMNVEV (reference sequence). V dropped 6 bases and J dropped 4; count of bases not matched to a gene: 12. This CDR3 is built from 15 residues. The DNA for the CDR3 is TGTGCCAGCAGGCAGCGGGACGGGAGCCGGTACGAGCAGTACTTC. It codes for CASRQRDGSRYEQYF.

CDR3 residues: CASSLMGGAYEQYF. For the CDR3, the DNA is TGTGCCAGCAGCCTAATGGGGGGGGCCTACGAGCAGTACTTC. The chain has TRBV7-3 and TRBJ2-7, with TRBD2 matching over 7 bases. Germline values: CDR1 SGHTA, CDR2 FQGTGA. Germline trimming cut 5 bases from V and 2 bases from J; bases unmatched to any gene: 6. CDR3 length: 14 amino acids.

This rearrangement joins TRBV7-9 to TRBJ1-1, with 8 positions matching TRBD1. From germline, CDR1 is SEHNR and CDR2 FQNEAQ (reference sequence). The CDR3 is 16 amino acids. V was pared by 5 bases and J by 5 bases, with 13 bases of the junction left unmatched. The CDR3 sequence: CASSPRTGIEGTEAFF. In nucleotides, the CDR3 is TGTGCCAGCAGCCCAAGGACAGGGATAGAGGGGACTGAAGCTTTCTTT. The full variable domain, with the rest looked up from reference TRBV7-9 and TRBJ1-1, is DTGVSQNPRHKITKRGQNVTFRCDPISEHNRLYWYRQTLGQGPEFLTYFQNEAQLEKSRLLSDRFSAERPKGSFSTLEIQRTEQGDSAMYLCASSPRTGIEGTEAFFGQGTRLTVV.

This clone is a singleton in its sample. The CDR3 protein is CASSAVNSGNTIYF. The CDR3 coding sequence is TGCGCCAGCAGTGCAGTCAACTCTGGAAACACCATATATTTT. The gene calls are TRBV10-2 and TRBJ1-3, with D unresolved. Deletions cut 4 bases from V and 0 bases from J, with 7 bases between. CDR3 size: 14 residues. Germline V lookup: CDR1 WSHSY, CDR2 SAAADI.

The chain employs TRBV9 and TRBJ2-3, with TRBD2 matching over 9 bases. This CDR3 spans 16 amino acids. Germline loops: CDR1 SGDLS, CDR2 YYNGEE. Losses at the gene ends were 0 bases for V and 4 bases for J; bases not matched to a gene: 6. The CDR3 protein is CASSVDSGSNADTQYF. Here the CDR3 DNA reads TGTGCCAGCAGCGTAGATAGCGGGAGCAACGCAGATACGCAGTATTTT.

In its sample, this clone was seen a few times. The chain has TRBV9 and TRBJ2-3, with 12 bases that match TRBD2. This CDR3 has 18 residues. J was trimmed by 2 bases and V by 4 bases; bases with no gene match: 11. Germline assignment: CDR1 SGDLS and CDR2 YYNGEE. CDR3 nucleotides: TGTGCCAGCAGCTCCCCTAGCGGGAGGGCCCTATACACAGATACGCAGTATTTT. Translation: CASSSPSGRALYTDTQYF.

The genes are TRBV4-3 and TRBJ2-3, with TRBD2 matching 9 bases. CDR1 LGHNA and CDR2 YSLEER come from the germline V gene. This CDR3 contains 20 residues. Germline trimming cut 0 bases from V and 0 bases from J; bases unmatched to any gene: 13. CDR3 DNA: TGCGCCAGCAGCCAAGACTTAGCGGGAGAGTGGGGACCTAGCACAGATACGCAGTATTTT. It codes for CASSQDLAGEWGPSTDTQYF.

The CDR3 bases are TGTGCCAGAAGCTTGGCCGGTAATGGGCCCCACGAGCAGTACTTC. Translated: CARSLAGNGPHEQYF. V usage is TRBV5-3 and J usage is TRBJ2-7, with D hard to call. TRBV5-3 is known as an ORF, though its function is uncertain. The CDR3 is made up of 15 amino acids. The germline V and J ends were trimmed by 0 bases and 5 bases, with 15 bases remaining between them.